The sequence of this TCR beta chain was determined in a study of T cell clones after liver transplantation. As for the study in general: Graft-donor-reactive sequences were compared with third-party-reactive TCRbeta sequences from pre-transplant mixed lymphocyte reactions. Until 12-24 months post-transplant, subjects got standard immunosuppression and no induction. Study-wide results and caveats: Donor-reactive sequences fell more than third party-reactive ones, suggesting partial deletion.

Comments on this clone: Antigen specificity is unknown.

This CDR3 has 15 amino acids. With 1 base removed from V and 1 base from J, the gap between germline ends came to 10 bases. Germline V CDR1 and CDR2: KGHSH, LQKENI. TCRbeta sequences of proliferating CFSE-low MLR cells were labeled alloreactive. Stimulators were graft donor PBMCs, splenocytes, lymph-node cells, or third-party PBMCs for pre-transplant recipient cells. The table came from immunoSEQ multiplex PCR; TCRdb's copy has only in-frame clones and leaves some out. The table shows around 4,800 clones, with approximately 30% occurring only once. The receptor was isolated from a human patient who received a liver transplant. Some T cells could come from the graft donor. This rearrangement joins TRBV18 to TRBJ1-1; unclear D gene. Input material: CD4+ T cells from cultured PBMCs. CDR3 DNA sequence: TGTGCCAGCTCACCACAACCGGTGCGGAACACTGAAGCTTTCTTT. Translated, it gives CASSPQPVRNTEAFF.